The entry below gives a single T cell receptor (beta chain) sequence along with its context. Deletions cut 6 bases from V and 7 bases from J, with 16 bases between. The CDR3 runs to 15 residues. CDR1 is LNHNV and CDR2 is YYDKDF in the germline V gene (reference sequence). This sample is part of a study of response to subunit inactivated influenza vaccine. MiXCR, applied by TCRdb to the RT-PCR reads, yields one record per CDR3 protein. Here the sample spans around 570,000 distinct CDR3 sequences, roughly 10% being singletons. This sample was shared with a second study, whose subject was T cells expressing NK-cell markers. According to that study: Generation of TCR beta cDNA was performed by 5'RACE template switching incorporating UMIs. The TCR beta repertoires were obtained from sorted CD3+CD56+NKG2C+, CD3+CD56+NKG2C- and CD3+CD56-NKG2C+ T cells. The share of CD8+ T cells held by dominant NKG2C+ clonotypes was about 1.0-8% in more than 5 donors. In four donors, dominant clonotypes made up 28.3-60.1% of CD3+CD56-NKG2C+ cells. Whether expanded NKG2C+ T cell clones were HCMV specific stayed uncertain.

The starting material was PBMCs from blood, obtained on the day of vaccination. The genes are TRBV15 and TRBJ1-6; the D gene is possibly TRBD1 (6 bases). The clonotype comes from a man aged 50 or older who received an inactivated influenza vaccine. The CDR3 loop is CATRNNQGRNSPLHF. CDR3 DNA sequence: TGTGCCACCAGGAATAACCAGGGGAGAAATTCACCCCTCCACTTT.